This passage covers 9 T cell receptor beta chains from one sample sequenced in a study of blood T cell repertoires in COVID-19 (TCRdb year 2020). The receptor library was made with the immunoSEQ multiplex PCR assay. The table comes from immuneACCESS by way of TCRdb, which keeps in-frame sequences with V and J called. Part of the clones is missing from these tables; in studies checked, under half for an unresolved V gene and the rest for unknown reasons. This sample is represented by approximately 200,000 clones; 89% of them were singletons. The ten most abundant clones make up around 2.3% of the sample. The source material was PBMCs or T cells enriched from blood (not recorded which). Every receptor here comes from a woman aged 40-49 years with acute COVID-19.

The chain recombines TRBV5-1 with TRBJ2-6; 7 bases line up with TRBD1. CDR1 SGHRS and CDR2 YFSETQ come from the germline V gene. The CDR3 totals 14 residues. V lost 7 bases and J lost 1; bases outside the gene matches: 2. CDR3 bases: TGCGCCAGCTCCAGGGGGTCTGGGGCCAACGTCCTGACTTTC. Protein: CASSRGSGANVLTF.

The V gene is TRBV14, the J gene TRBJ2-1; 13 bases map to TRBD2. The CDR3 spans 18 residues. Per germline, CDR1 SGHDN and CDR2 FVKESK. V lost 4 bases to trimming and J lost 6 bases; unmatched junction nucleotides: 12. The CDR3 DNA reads TGTGCCAGCAGCCCTACTAGCGGGAGGGCCCTCTTGATCAATGAGCAGTTCTTC. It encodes CASSPTSGRALLINEQFF.

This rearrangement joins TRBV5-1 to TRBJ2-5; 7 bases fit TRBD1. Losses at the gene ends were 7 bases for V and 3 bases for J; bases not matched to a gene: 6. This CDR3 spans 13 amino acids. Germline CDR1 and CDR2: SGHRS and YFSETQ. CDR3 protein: CASRPGTEETQYF. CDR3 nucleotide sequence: TGCGCCAGCCGACCCGGGACAGAAGAGACCCAGTACTTC. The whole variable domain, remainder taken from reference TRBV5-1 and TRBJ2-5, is KAGVTQTPRYLIKTRGQQVTLSCSPISGHRSVSWYQQTPGQGLQFLFEYFSETQRNKGNFPGRFSGRQFSNSRSEMNVSTLELGDSALYLCASRPGTEETQYFGPGTRLLVL.

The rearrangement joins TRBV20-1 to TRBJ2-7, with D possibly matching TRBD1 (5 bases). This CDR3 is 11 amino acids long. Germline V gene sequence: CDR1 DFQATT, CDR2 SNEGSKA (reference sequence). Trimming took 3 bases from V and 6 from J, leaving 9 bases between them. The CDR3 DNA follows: TGCAGTGCTAGCAGGGAAGGCGAGCAGTACTTC. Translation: CSASREGEQYF.

Here the CDR3 reads CSASGGGYNEQFF. Written as DNA, the CDR3 is TGCAGCGCGAGCGGGGGAGGCTACAATGAGCAGTTCTTC. The chain links TRBV29-1 to TRBJ2-1; TRBD2 aligns across 8 bases. This CDR3 is built from 13 residues. Per the germline V gene, CDR1 is SQVTM and CDR2 is ANQGSEA. V was clipped by 7 bases and J by 3 bases; unmatched bases: 5.

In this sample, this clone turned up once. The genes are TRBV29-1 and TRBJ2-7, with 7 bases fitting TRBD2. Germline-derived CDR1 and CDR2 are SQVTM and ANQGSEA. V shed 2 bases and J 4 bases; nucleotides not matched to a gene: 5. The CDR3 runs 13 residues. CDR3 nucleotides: TGCAGCGTTGAACGACTAGCCTATTACGAGCAGTACTTC. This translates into CSVERLAYYEQYF.

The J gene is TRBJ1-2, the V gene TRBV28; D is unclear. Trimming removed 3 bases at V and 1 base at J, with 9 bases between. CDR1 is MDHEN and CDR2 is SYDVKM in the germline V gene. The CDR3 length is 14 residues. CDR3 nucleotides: TGTGCCAGCAGTTTCCGCGTCGGTAACTATGGCTACACCTTC. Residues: CASSFRVGNYGYTF.

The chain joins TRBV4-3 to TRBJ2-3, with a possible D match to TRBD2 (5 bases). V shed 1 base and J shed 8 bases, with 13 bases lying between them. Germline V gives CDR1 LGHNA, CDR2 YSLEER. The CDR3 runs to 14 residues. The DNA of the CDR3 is TGCGCCAGCAGCCAAGGTTTAGGGAGCAGTACGCAGTATTTT. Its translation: CASSQGLGSSTQYF.

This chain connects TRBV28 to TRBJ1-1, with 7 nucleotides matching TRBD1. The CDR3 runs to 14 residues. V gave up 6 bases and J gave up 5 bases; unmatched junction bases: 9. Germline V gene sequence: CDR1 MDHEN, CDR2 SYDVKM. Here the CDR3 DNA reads TGTGCCAGCAGCAATCAAGGGGGCAAGACTGAAGCTTTCTTT. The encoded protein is CASSNQGGKTEAFF. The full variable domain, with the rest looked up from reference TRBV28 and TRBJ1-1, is DVKVTQSSRYLVKRTGEKVFLECVQDMDHENMFWYRQDPGLGLRLIYFSYDVKMKEKGDIPEGYSVSREKKERFSLILESASTNQTSMYLCASSNQGGKTEAFFGQGTRLTVV.